This passage covers 25 T cell receptor beta chains from one sample sequenced in a study of blood T cell repertoires in COVID-19. This table comes from immunoSEQ multiplex PCR, and its TCRdb copy is limited to in-frame clones, with some not included. The data hold 180,000 or so clones, with 86% observed a single time. The sample taken for sequencing was PBMCs or T cells enriched from blood (not recorded which). Every receptor here comes from a woman younger than 45 who had recovered from COVID-19.

V is TRBV28 and J is TRBJ2-1; tentatively, D is TRBD1 (5 bases). CDR1 MDHEN and CDR2 SYDVKM come from the germline V gene. V lost 5 bases and J 6 bases, leaving 11 bases between the germline ends. The CDR3 covers 13 residues. CDR3 in DNA: TGTGCCAGCAGTAGGGGTGACGGCAATGAGCAGTTCTTC. Protein: CASSRGDGNEQFF.

The CDR3 DNA is TGTGCCAGCACCCCTCCGGGACTCCAAGGGCAGTACTTC. Encoded protein: CASTPPGLQGQYF. The genes are TRBV12-3 or TRBV12-4 and TRBJ2-7; D perhaps matches TRBD2 (6 bases). The CDR3 covers 13 residues. Trimming stripped 7 bases from V and 9 bases from J, with 19 bases between.

This clone appeared a few times. This chain links TRBV6-4 with TRBJ2-3, with TRBD2 identical over 10 bases. CDR3 size: 15 residues. J gave up 2 bases and V 3 bases, and 2 bases lay outside the gene matches. Germline assignment: CDR1 MRHNA and CDR2 SNTAGT. DNA of the CDR3: TGTGCCAGCAGTGAAGGACTAGCGGACACAGATACGCAGTATTTT. It yields the protein CASSEGLADTDTQYF.

The rearrangement links TRBV7-4 to TRBJ1-5, with D possibly TRBD1 on 6 matching bases. This CDR3 has 16 residues. In germline, CDR1 is SGHVT, CDR2 SQSDAQ. V lost 5 bases, J lost 0 bases, and 14 bases lay in between. CDR3 DNA sequence: TGTGCCAGCAGCCGCGGACAGTCCCATAGCAATCAGCCCCAGCATTTT. Protein sequence: CASSRGQSHSNQPQHF. The whole variable domain, remainder taken from reference TRBV7-4 and TRBJ1-5, is GAGVSQSPRYKVAKRGRDVALRCDSISGHVTLYWYRQTLGQGSEVLTYSQSDAQRDKSGRPSGRFSAERPERSVSTLKIQRTEQGDSAVYLCASSRGQSHSNQPQHFGDGTRLSIL.

The chain combines TRBV5-1 with TRBJ2-5; maybe TRBD2 (5 bases). The CDR3 length is 13 residues. The V gene lost 2 bases and the J gene lost 5 bases, with 10 bases spanning the gap. From germline, CDR1 is SGHRS and CDR2 YFSETQ. The CDR3 loop reads CASSLEGQETQYF. In nucleotides, the CDR3 is TGCGCCAGCAGCTTAGAGGGCCAGGAGACCCAGTACTTC.

This clone was detected ten times or more. This chain joins TRBV10-3 and TRBJ2-7; 8 bases agree with TRBD1. J gave up 7 bases and V 7 bases, and 12 bases lay outside the gene matches. The CDR3 has 14 residues. Per germline, CDR1 ENHRY and CDR2 SYGVKD. The CDR3 nucleotides are TGTGCCATCAAAAAGGACAGGGAGGAAATGGAGCAGTACTTC. This sequence encodes CAIKKDREEMEQYF.

J is TRBJ2-2 and V is TRBV6-5; D not resolved. This CDR3 has 15 amino acids. Looked up from germline, CDR1 is MNHEY and CDR2 is SVGAGI. V was clipped by 8 bases and J by 0 bases, with 13 bases between them. For the CDR3, the DNA is TGTGCCAGCGGAAGCGATAGAACGAACACCGGGGAGCTGTTTTTT. Protein sequence: CASGSDRTNTGELFF.

The genes are TRBV11-3 and TRBJ2-3, with D possibly being TRBD1 (6 bases). This CDR3 contains 14 residues. V was trimmed by 2 bases and J by 2 bases, leaving 8 bases between them. The germline gives CDR1 SGHNT, CDR2 YENEEA. DNA of the CDR3: TGTGCCAGCAGCTTATCAGGGGCCACAGATACGCAGTATTTT. It encodes CASSLSGATDTQYF.

As regards this clone: The same CDR3 also results from other DNA sequences found in this sample. The chain joins TRBV4-1 to TRBJ2-7; the match to TRBD2 covers 13 bases. Germline values: CDR1 MGHRA, CDR2 YSYEKL. Trimming removed 1 base from V and 5 bases from J; junction bases left unmatched: 2. CDR3 length: 15 amino acids. The CDR3 protein is CASSQGGLAGNEQYF. The CDR3 DNA reads TGCGCCAGCAGCCAAGGGGGACTAGCGGGAAACGAGCAGTACTTC.

The rearrangement links TRBV7-2 to TRBJ2-7; D gene uncertain. CDR3 length equals 15 residues. V gave up 1 base and J gave up 1 base, with 11 bases separating them. CDR1 and CDR2 (germline): SGHTA, FQGNSA. CDR3 in DNA: TGTGCCAGCAGCTTAGGGCGGCCCGGTTCCTACGAGCAGTACTTC. Protein product: CASSLGRPGSYEQYF. The full variable domain, rest sourced from reference TRBV7-2 and TRBJ2-7, is GAGVSQSPSNKVTEKGKDVELRCDPISGHTALYWYRQSLGQGLEFLIYFQGNSAPDKSGLPSDRFSAERTGGSVSTLTIQRTQQEDSAVYLCASSLGRPGSYEQYFGPGTRLTVT.

The gene calls are TRBV5-8 and TRBJ1-5; no firm D call. Germline CDR1 is SGHTS and CDR2 is YDEGEE. The germline V and J ends were trimmed by 0 bases and 0 bases, with 7 bases remaining between them. This CDR3 has 15 residues. The CDR3 loop is CASSLGRGSNQPQHF. The CDR3 DNA reads TGTGCCAGCAGCTTGGGTAGAGGTAGCAATCAGCCCCAGCATTTT.

A note on this clone: Different DNA sequences within this sample yield the same CDR3. The CDR3 coding sequence is TGTGCCAGCAGCCAAGGGGACAGCTACGAGCAGTACTTC. As protein: CASSQGDSYEQYF. The chain carries TRBV3-1 (or the pseudogene TRBV3-2) and TRBJ2-7; 7 bases are shared with TRBD1. The germline V gene encodes CDR1 LGHDT and CDR2 YNNKEL (reference sequence). Trimming removed 1 base from V and 3 bases from J; junction bases left unmatched: 0. The CDR3 is 13 amino acids.

The V and J genes are TRBV3-1 (or the pseudogene TRBV3-2) and TRBJ1-2; D is unresolved. Trimming removed 0 bases from V and 8 bases from J, with 10 bases in between. There are 13 residues in the CDR3. CDR1 is LGHDT and CDR2 is YNNKEL in the germline V gene (reference sequence). Here the CDR3 DNA reads TGTGCCAGCAGCCAAGATCGCGGGGAGGGCTACACCTTC. Amino acids: CASSQDRGEGYTF.

The chain carries TRBV27 and TRBJ1-1; tentative D call: TRBD1 (6 bases). The V gene lost 4 bases and the J gene lost 4 bases, with 13 bases spanning the gap. Germline V gives CDR1 MNHEY, CDR2 SMNVEV (reference sequence). CDR3 size: 14 residues. Here the CDR3 DNA reads TGTGCCAGCAGTTCAGGGCAGGGGTTCACTGAAGCTTTCTTT. Its translation is CASSSGQGFTEAFF.

The CDR3 nucleotides are TGTGCCAGCAGCTTATCCCGGAGCTCTGGAAACACCATATATTTT. It encodes CASSLSRSSGNTIYF. The rearrangement uses TRBV11-2 and TRBJ1-3, with D unclear. The CDR3 runs 15 residues. V was clipped by 2 bases and J by 0 bases, with 8 bases between them. In germline, CDR1 is SGHAT, CDR2 FQNNGV.

The CDR3 is CASSASGTGFPYEQYF. CDR3 bases: TGTGCCAGCAGTGCCTCCGGGACAGGGTTCCCCTACGAGCAGTACTTC. The J gene is TRBJ2-7, the V gene TRBV25-1; 9 bases match TRBD1. Germline V CDR1 and CDR2: MGHDK, SYGVNS. The CDR3 sequence is 16 residues long. The J segment lost 2 bases and the V segment lost 4 bases, leaving 9 bases of the junction unmatched.

Only a few counts were recorded for this clone. V is TRBV7-3 and J is TRBJ2-1, with D possibly TRBD1 on 6 matching bases. Trimming took off 0 bases at V and 7 bases at J, with 16 bases between the two ends. Germline V gene data show CDR1 as SGHTA and CDR2 as FQGTGA. The CDR3 covers 16 residues. CDR3 amino acids: CASSLTSGVAENEQFF. The CDR3 DNA follows: TGTGCCAGCAGCTTAACCTCAGGGGTAGCAGAAAATGAGCAGTTCTTC.

The chain couples TRBV3-1 (or the pseudogene TRBV3-2) to TRBJ1-5; D may be TRBD1 (6 bases). The V gene lost 3 bases and the J gene lost 3 bases, with 9 bases spanning the gap. There are 14 residues in the CDR3. Germline CDR1 reads LGHDT; CDR2 reads YNNKEL (reference sequence). As DNA, the CDR3 is TGTGCCAGCAGCCAGGGGGCCTTCAATCAGCCCCAGCATTTT. Protein sequence: CASSQGAFNQPQHF.

The chain uses TRBV18 and TRBJ1-1; D is possibly TRBD1 (5 bases). The CDR3 length is 15 residues. V lost 10 bases to trimming and J lost 1 base, with 19 bases between them. Germline lookup yields CDR1 KGHSH and CDR2 LQKENI. CDR3 DNA: TGTGCCACCCTGGGTGTTGGACACAAGAACACTGAAGCTTTCTTT. Translation gives CATLGVGHKNTEAFF.

V usage is TRBV2 and J usage is TRBJ2-1, with a weak D call TRBD2 (6 bases). Germline CDR1 is SNHLY and CDR2 is FYNNEI. This CDR3 has 16 residues. V shed 3 bases and J shed 3 bases, with 15 bases lying between them. DNA of the CDR3: TGTGCCAGCAGTGACCCCGGGGGTGACTACTACAATGAGCAGTTCTTC. It encodes CASSDPGGDYYNEQFF.

This sequence joins TRBV10-1 and TRBJ2-3; TRBD1 is a possible D gene (5 bases). The germline gives CDR1 WNHNN, CDR2 SYGVQD (reference sequence). The V gene lost 2 bases and the J gene lost 4 bases, with 13 bases spanning the gap. There are 15 residues in the CDR3. CDR3 in DNA: TGCGCCAGCAGTGAGGGACACCTCATGCCAGATACGCAGTATTTT. This translates into CASSEGHLMPDTQYF.

V and J are TRBV28 and TRBJ2-7; possibly TRBD2 for D (5 bases). Trimming took 3 bases from V and 2 from J, leaving 8 bases between them. CDR1 and CDR2 (germline): MDHEN, SYDVKM. There are 13 residues in the CDR3. The CDR3 region is CASSFEGTYEQYF. The CDR3 nucleotides read TGTGCCAGCAGTTTTGAGGGAACCTACGAGCAGTACTTC.

V and J are TRBV19 and TRBJ1-1; 7 nucleotides line up with TRBD1. The CDR3 totals 12 residues. The ends lost 3 bases at V and 8 bases at J; junction bases unmatched: 3. The V gene's germline CDR1 is LNHDA and CDR2 SQIVND (reference sequence). This CDR3 is CASSMETGEAFF. The CDR3 coding sequence is TGTGCCAGTAGTATGGAGACAGGGGAAGCTTTCTTT.

V usage is TRBV7-9 and J usage is TRBJ1-3, with 8 positions matching TRBD1. V shed 1 base and J 0 bases; nucleotides not matched to a gene: 8. The CDR3 is 18 residues long. CDR1 and CDR2 from the germline V gene are SEHNR and FQNEAQ (reference sequence). CDR3 in DNA: TGTGCCAGCAGCTTAGTGTGGGCAGGGGGCGACTCTGGAAACACCATATATTTT. It yields the protein CASSLVWAGGDSGNTIYF.

The rearrangement links TRBV6-5 to TRBJ2-1, with D possibly TRBD1 on 6 matching bases. The germline V gene encodes CDR1 MNHEY and CDR2 SVGAGI. The CDR3 extends over 15 amino acids. V lost 5 bases, J lost 2 bases, and 13 bases lay in between. The CDR3 reads CASSQQGPAYNEQFF. The CDR3 nucleotides read TGTGCCAGCAGTCAACAGGGACCCGCCTACAATGAGCAGTTCTTC.